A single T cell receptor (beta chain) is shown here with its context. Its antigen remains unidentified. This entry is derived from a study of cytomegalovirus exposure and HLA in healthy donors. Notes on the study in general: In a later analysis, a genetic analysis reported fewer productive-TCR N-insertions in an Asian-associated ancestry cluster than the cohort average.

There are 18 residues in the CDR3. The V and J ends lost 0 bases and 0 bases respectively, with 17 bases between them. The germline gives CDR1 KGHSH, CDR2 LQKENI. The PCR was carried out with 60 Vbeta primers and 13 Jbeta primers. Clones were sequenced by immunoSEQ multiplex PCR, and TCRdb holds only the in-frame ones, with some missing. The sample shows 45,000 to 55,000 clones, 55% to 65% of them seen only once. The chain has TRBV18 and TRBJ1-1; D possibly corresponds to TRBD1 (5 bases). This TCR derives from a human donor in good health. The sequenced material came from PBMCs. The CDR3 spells CASSPPGGRGSLNTEAFF. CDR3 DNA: TGTGCCAGCTCACCACCGGGGGGAAGGGGTTCGTTGAACACTGAAGCTTTCTTT.